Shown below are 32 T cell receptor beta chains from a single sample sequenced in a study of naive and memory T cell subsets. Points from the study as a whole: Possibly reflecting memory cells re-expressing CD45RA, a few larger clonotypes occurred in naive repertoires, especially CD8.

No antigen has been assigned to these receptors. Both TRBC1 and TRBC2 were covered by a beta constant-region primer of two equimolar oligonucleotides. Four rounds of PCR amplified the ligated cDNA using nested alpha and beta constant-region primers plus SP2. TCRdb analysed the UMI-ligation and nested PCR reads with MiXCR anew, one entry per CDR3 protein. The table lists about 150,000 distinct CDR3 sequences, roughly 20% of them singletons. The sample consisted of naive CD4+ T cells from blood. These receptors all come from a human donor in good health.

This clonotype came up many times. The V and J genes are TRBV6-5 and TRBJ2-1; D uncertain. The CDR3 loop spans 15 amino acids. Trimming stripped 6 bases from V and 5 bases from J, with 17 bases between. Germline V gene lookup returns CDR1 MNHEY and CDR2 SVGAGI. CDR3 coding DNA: TGTGCCAGCAGGAAAACAACAAACACAAACAATGAGCAGTTCTTC. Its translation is CASRKTTNTNNEQFF.

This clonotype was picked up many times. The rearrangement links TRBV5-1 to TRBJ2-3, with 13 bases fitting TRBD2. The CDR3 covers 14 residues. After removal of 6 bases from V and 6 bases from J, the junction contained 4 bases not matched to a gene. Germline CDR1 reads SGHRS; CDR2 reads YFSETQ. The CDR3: CASTLAGGPDTQYF. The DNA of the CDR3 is TGCGCCAGCACACTAGCGGGAGGGCCGGATACGCAGTATTTT. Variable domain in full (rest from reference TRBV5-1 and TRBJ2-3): KAGVTQTPRYLIKTRGQQVTLSCSPISGHRSVSWYQQTPGQGLQFLFEYFSETQRNKGNFPGRFSGRQFSNSRSEMNVSTLELGDSALYLCASTLAGGPDTQYFGPGTRLTVL.

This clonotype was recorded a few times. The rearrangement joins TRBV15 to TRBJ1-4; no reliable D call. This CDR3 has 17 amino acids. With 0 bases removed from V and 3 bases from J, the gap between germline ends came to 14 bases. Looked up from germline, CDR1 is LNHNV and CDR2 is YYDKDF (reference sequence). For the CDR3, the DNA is TGTGCCACCAGCAGAGATCTCGCGGGGTTTGCTAATGAAAAACTGTTTTTT. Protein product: CATSRDLAGFANEKLFF.

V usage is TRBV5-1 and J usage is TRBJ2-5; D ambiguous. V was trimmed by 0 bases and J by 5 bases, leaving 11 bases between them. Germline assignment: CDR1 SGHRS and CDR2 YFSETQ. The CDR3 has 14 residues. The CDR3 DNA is TGCGCCAGCAGCTTGGCGCCTTTGCGGGAGACCCAGTACTTC. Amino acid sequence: CASSLAPLRETQYF.

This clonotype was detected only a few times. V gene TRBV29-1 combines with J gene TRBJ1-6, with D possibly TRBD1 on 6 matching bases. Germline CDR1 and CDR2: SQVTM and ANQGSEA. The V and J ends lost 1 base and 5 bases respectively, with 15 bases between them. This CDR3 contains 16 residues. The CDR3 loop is CSVEGIGQWNNSPLHF. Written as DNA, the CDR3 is TGCAGCGTTGAAGGTATCGGACAGTGGAATAATTCACCCCTCCACTTT.

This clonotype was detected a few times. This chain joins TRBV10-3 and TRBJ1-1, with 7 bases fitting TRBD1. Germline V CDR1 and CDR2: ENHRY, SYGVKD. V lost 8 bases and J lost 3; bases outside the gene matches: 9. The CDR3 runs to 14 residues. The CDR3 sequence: CAISDRAIDTEAFF. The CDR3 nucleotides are TGTGCCATCTCCGACAGGGCTATAGACACTGAAGCTTTCTTT.

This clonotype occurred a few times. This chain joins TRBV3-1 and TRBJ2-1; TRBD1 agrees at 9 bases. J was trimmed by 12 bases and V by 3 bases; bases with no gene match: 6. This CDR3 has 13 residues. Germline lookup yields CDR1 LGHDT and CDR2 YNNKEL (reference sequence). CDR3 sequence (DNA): TGTGCCAGCAGCCACGGACAGGGGAAAAGGCAGTTCTTC. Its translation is CASSHGQGKRQFF.

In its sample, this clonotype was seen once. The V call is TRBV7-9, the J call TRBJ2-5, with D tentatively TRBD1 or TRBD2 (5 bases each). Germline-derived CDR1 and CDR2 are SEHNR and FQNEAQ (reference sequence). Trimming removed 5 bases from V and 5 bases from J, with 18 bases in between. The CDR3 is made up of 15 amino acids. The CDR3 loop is CASSPGTQLAETQYF. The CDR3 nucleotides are TGTGCCAGCAGCCCCGGGACCCAACTCGCGGAGACCCAGTACTTC.

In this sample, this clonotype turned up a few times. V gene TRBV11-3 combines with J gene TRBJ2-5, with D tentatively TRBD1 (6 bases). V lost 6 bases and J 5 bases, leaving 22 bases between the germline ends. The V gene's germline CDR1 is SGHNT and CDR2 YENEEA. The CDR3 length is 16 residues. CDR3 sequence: CASSLLTGFPRETQYF. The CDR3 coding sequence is TGTGCCAGCAGTCTACTCACAGGGTTCCCGAGGGAGACCCAGTACTTC.

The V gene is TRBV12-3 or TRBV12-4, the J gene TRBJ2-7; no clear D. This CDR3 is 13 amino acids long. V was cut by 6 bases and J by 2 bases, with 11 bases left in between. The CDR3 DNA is TGTGCCAGCAGCTTGGGCAACCCCTACGAGCAGTACTTC. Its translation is CASSLGNPYEQYF.

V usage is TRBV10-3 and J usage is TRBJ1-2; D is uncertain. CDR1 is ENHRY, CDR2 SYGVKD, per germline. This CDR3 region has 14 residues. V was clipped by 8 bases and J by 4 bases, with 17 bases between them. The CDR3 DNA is TGTGCCATCTCGGTCTCCCCGAGTGGCTATGGCTACACCTTC. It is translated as CAISVSPSGYGYTF.

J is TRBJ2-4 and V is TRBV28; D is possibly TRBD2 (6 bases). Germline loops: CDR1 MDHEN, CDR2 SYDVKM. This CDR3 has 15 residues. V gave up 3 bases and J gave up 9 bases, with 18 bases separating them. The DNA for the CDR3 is TGTGCCAGCAGTTTGGAAGGATGGGGAGGCGGCATTCAGTACTTC. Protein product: CASSLEGWGGGIQYF. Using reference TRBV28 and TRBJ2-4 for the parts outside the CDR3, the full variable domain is DVKVTQSSRYLVKRTGEKVFLECVQDMDHENMFWYRQDPGLGLRLIYFSYDVKMKEKGDIPEGYSVSREKKERFSLILESASTNQTSMYLCASSLEGWGGGIQYFGAGTRLSVL.

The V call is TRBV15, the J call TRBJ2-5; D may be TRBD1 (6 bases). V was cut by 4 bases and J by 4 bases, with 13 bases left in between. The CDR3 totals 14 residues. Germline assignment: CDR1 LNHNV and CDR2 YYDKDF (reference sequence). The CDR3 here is CATSTTGFRETQYF. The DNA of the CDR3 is TGTGCCACCAGCACCACAGGGTTCCGAGAGACCCAGTACTTC.

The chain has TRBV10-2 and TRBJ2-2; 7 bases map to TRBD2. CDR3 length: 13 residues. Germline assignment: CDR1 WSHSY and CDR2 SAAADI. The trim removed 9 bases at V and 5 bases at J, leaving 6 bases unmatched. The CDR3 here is CASNPGGTGELFF. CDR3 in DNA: TGCGCCAGTAATCCGGGGGGTACCGGGGAGCTGTTTTTT.

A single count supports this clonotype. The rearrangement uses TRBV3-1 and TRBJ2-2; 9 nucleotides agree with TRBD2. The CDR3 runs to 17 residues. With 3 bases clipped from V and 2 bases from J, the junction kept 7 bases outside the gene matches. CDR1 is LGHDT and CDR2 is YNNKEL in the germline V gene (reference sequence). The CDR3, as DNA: TGTGCCAGCAGCCACCATAAGACTAGCGGAAACACCGGGGAGCTGTTTTTT. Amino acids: CASSHHKTSGNTGELFF.

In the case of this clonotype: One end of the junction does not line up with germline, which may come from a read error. The CDR3 here is CASSARQTGSYNEQFF. The CDR3 DNA is TGTGCTAGCAGCGCCCGACAGACCGGCTCCTACAATGAGCAGTTCTTC. This sequence joins TRBV7-7 and TRBJ2-1; D is perhaps TRBD1 (5 bases). The germline gives CDR1 SSHAT, CDR2 FNYEAQ (reference sequence). This CDR3 region has 16 residues.

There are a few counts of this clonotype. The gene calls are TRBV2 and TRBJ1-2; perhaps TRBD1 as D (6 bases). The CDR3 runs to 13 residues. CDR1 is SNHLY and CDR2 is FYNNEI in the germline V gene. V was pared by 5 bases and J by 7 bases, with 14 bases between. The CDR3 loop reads CASSPGAFVGYTF. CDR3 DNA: TGTGCCAGCAGTCCAGGGGCCTTTGTTGGCTACACCTTC.

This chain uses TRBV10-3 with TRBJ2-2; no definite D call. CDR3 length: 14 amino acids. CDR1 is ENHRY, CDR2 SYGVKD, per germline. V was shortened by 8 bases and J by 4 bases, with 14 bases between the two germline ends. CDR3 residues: CAIRPGMVTGELFF. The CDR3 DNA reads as TGTGCCATCCGCCCAGGCATGGTCACCGGGGAGCTGTTTTTT.

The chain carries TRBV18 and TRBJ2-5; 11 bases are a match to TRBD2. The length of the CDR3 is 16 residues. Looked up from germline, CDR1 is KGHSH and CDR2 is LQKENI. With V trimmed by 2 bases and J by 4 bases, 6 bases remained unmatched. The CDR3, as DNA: TGTGCCAGCTCACCAAGGAATCTAGCGGGAGGAGAGACCCAGTACTTC. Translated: CASSPRNLAGGETQYF.

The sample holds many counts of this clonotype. CDR3 sequence (DNA): TGCGCCAGCAGCCAGGGACTAGCGGGAGGGAGCACCGGGGAGCTGTTTTTT. Translation: CASSQGLAGGSTGELFF. This chain links TRBV4-3 with TRBJ2-2, with 16 bases that match TRBD2. CDR1 is LGHNA, CDR2 YSLEER, per germline. CDR3 length: 17 residues. The V and J ends lost 3 bases and 4 bases, in that order; junction bases with no gene match: 2.

The CDR3 reads CASSEYPSGSYEQYF. In DNA, the CDR3 is TGCGCCAGCAGTGAGTACCCTAGCGGGAGCTACGAGCAGTACTTC. The chain couples TRBV10-2 to TRBJ2-7; the match to TRBD2 covers 10 bases. Germline values: CDR1 WSHSY, CDR2 SAAADI. V shed 1 base, J shed 3 bases, and the junction held 3 bases outside the gene matches. This CDR3 comprises 15 residues.

CDR3 sequence: CASTPGWTSGIYEQYF. CDR3 nucleotide sequence: TGTGCCAGCACCCCGGGGTGGACTAGCGGGATTTACGAGCAGTACTTC. V and J are TRBV2 and TRBJ2-7; the match to TRBD2 covers 12 bases. Germline V gene lookup returns CDR1 SNHLY and CDR2 FYNNEI. The CDR3 runs to 16 residues. V shed 7 bases, J shed 4 bases, and the junction held 11 bases outside the gene matches.

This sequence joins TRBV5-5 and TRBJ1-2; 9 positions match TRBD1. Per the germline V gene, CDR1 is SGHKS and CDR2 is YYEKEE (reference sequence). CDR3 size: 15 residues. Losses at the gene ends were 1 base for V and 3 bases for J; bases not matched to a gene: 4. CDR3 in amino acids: CASSLTGGQDYGYTF. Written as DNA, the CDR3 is TGTGCCAGCAGCTTGACAGGGGGCCAGGACTATGGCTACACCTTC.

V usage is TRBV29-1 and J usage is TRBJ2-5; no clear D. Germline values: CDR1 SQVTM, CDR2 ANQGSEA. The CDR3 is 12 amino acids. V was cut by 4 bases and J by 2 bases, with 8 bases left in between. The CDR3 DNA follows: TGCAGCGTTGCGGCCGGGCAAGAGACCCAGTACTTC. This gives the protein CSVAAGQETQYF.

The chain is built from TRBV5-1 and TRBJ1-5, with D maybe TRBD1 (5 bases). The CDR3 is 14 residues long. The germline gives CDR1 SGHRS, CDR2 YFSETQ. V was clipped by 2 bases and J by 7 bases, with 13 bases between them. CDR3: CASSFAGEGQPQHF. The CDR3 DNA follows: TGCGCCAGCAGCTTCGCAGGAGAGGGGCAGCCCCAGCATTTT.

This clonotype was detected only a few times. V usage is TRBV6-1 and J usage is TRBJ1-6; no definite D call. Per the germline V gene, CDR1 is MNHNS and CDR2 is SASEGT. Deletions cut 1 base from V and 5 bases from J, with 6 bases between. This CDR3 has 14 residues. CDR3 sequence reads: CASSEGVNNSPLHF. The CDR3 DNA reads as TGTGCCAGCAGTGAAGGGGTCAATAATTCACCCCTCCACTTT.

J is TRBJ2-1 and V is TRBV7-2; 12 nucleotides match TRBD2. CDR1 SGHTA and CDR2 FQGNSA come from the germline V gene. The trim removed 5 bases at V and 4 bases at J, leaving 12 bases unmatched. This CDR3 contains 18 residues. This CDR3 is CASSRTSGIPGRYNEQFF. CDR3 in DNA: TGTGCCAGCAGCCGGACTAGCGGGATCCCCGGGAGGTACAATGAGCAGTTCTTC.

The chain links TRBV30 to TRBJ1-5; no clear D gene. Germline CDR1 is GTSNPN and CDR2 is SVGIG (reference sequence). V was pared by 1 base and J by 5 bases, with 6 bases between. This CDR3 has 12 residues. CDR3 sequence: CAWSANYQPQHF. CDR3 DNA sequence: TGTGCCTGGAGTGCGAACTATCAGCCCCAGCATTTT.

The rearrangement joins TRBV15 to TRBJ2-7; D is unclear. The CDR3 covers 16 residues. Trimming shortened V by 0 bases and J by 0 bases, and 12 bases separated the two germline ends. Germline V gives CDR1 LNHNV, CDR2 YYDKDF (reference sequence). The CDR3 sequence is CATSRDLGTNSYEQYF. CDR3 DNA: TGTGCCACCAGCAGAGATCTGGGCACCAACTCCTACGAGCAGTACTTC. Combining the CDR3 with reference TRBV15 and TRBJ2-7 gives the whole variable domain DAMVIQNPRYQVTQFGKPVTLSCSQTLNHNVMYWYQQKSSQAPKLLFHYYDKDFNNEADTPDNFQSRRPNTSFCFLDIRSPGLGDTAMYLCATSRDLGTNSYEQYFGPGTRLTVT.

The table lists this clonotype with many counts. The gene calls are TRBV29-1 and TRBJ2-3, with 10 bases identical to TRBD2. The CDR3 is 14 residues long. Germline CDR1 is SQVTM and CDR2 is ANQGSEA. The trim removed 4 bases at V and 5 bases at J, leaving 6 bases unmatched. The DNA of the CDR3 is TGCAGCGTTGGGACTAGCGGTATACTAGATACGCAGTATTTT. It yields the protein CSVGTSGILDTQYF.

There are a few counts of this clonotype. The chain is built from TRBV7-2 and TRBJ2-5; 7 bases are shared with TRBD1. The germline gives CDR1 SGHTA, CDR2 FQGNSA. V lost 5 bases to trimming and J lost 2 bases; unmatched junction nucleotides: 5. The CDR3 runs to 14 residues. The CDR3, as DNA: TGTGCCAGCAGCCCCGGGACAGCTCAAGAGACCCAGTACTTC. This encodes CASSPGTAQETQYF.

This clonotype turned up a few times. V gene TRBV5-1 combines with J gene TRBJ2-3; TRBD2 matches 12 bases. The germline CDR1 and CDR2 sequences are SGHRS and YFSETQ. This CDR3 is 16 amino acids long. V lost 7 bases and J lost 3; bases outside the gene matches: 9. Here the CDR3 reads CASARLAGAITDTQYF. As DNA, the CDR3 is TGCGCCAGCGCCCGACTAGCGGGAGCGATTACAGATACGCAGTATTTT.